The sequence of this TCR beta chain was determined in a study of T cells in tuberculosis. Study information: CD1B tetramers identified T cells specific for mycobacterial lipid GMM.

Documented time point: new active TB diagnosis, blood taken before or within 7 days of starting treatment. TCRdb keeps only in-frame clones here, not all; method: immunoSEQ multiplex PCR. The repertoire holds fewer than 40,000 clones, with approximately 90% as singletons. Between the trimmed V and J ends, which lost 6 bases and 8 bases, there was a span of 16 bases. Germline V lookup: CDR1 KGHSH, CDR2 LQKENI. CDR3 length equals 13 residues. V is TRBV18 and J is TRBJ1-2; possibly TRBD1 for D (5 bases). The sample here was PBMCs, taken at tuberculosis diagnosis. The receptor was derived from an adult with tuberculosis. The CDR3 spells CASSKSQGGGYTF. The DNA for the CDR3 is TGTGCCAGCTCCAAGTCCCAGGGTGGGGGCTACACCTTC. Variable domain in full (rest from reference TRBV18 and TRBJ1-2): NAGVMQNPRHLVRRRGQEARLRCSPMKGHSHVYWYRQLPEEGLKFMVYLQKENIIDESGMPKERFSAEFPKEGPSILRIQQVVRGDSAAYFCASSKSQGGGYTFGSGTRLTVV.